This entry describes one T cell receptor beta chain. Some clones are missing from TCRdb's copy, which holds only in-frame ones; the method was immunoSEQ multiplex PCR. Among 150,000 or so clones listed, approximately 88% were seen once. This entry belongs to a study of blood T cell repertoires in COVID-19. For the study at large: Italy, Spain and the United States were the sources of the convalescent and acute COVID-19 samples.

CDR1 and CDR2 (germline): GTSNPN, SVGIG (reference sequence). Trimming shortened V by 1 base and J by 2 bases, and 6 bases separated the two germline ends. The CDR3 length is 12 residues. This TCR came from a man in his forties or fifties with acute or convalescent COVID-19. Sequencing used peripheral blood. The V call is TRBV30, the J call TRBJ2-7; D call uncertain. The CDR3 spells CAWSDSTYEQYF. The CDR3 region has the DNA TGTGCCTGGAGTGACTCGACCTACGAGCAGTACTTC.